The 8 T cell receptor beta chains reported below all come from one sample, sequenced in a study of T cells in Graves' hyperthyroidism and ophthalmopathy. TCR beta CDR3 region amplification was performed from RNA transcripts. When the TCR CDR3 underwent first-round RT-PCR, the HTBI primer set was used. TCRdb re-called the multiplex PCR reads with MiXCR, one entry per CDR3 protein. The table lists more than 650,000 distinct CDR3 sequences, 13% to 15% of them singletons. The sequencing input was blood. These receptors were collected from a woman between 18 and 29 years old with Graves' hyperthyroidism.

This clonotype has at least ten counts. V and J are TRBV11-2 and TRBJ2-7, with TRBD1 matching over 7 bases. Trimming took 4 bases from V and 6 from J; bases not matched to a gene: 3. Germline V CDR1 and CDR2: SGHAT, FQNNGV. The CDR3 has 12 amino acids. The CDR3 is CASSSGQLEQYF. In nucleotides, the CDR3 is TGTGCCAGCAGCTCGGGACAGCTCGAGCAGTACTTC. The full variable domain, in which reference TRBV11-2 and TRBJ2-7 provide the parts outside the CDR3, is EAGVAQSPRYKIIEKRQSVAFWCNPISGHATLYWYQQILGQGPKLLIQFQNNGVVDDSQLPKDRFSAERLKGVDSTLKIQPAKLEDSAVYLCASSSGQLEQYFGPGTRLTVT.

A few counts support this clonotype. This chain uses TRBV5-1 with TRBJ2-1; 7 bases match TRBD2. Germline V lookup: CDR1 SGHRS, CDR2 YFSETQ. The CDR3 consists of 17 residues. Unmatched junction bases numbered 6, after V lost 0 bases and J lost 0 bases. CDR3 sequence (DNA): TGCGCCAGCAGCTTGGAATTAGCGGGCGACTCCTACAATGAGCAGTTCTTC. This gives the protein CASSLELAGDSYNEQFF.

The chain uses TRBV7-9 and TRBJ2-1, with 10 nucleotides matching TRBD2. The CDR3 totals 15 residues. Germline values: CDR1 SEHNR, CDR2 FQNEAQ (reference sequence). J gave up 8 bases and V 1 base, and 5 bases lay outside the gene matches. This chain's CDR3 is CASSLVAGGAYEQFF. As DNA, the CDR3 is TGTGCCAGCAGCTTAGTAGCGGGAGGCGCCTATGAGCAGTTCTTC.

There are many counts of this clonotype. J is TRBJ2-7 and V is TRBV24-1; D gene unclear. V was shortened by 6 bases and J by 2 bases, with 10 bases between the two germline ends. The CDR3 spans 13 residues. The germline V gene encodes CDR1 KGHDR and CDR2 SFDVKD. CDR3 residues: CATSSTITYEQYF. In nucleotides, the CDR3 is TGTGCCACCAGTTCAACTATCACCTACGAGCAGTACTTC.

This chain joins TRBV19 and TRBJ2-3, with TRBD2 identical over 11 bases. The CDR3 length is 18 residues. V gave up 4 bases and J gave up 5 bases; unmatched junction bases: 14. The germline V gene encodes CDR1 LNHDA and CDR2 SQIVND (reference sequence). The CDR3 is CASSTLIGLAGIGDTQYF. In DNA, the CDR3 is TGTGCCAGTAGTACCCTCATTGGACTAGCGGGTATCGGAGATACGCAGTATTTT.

This clonotype was recorded a few times. This chain joins TRBV10-2 and TRBJ2-7; D is unresolved. The CDR3 has 14 amino acids. V lost 5 bases, J lost 4 bases, and 15 bases lay in between. CDR1 is WSHSY and CDR2 is SAAADI in the germline V gene. The CDR3 is CASSPGVGFYEQYF. The DNA of the CDR3 is TGCGCCAGCAGTCCTGGTGTGGGGTTTTACGAGCAGTACTTC.

This chain uses TRBV7-3 with TRBJ2-1; no clear D. The V gene's germline CDR1 is SGHTA and CDR2 FQGTGA. The V end was cut by 0 bases, the J end by 0 bases, with 12 bases between. The CDR3 consists of 17 residues. The CDR3 DNA sequence: TGTGCCAGCAGCTTAACGAGCCGCTTAAGCTCCTACAATGAGCAGTTCTTC. Translating gives CASSLTSRLSSYNEQFF.

Only a few counts were recorded for this clonotype. The gene calls are TRBV7-9 and TRBJ1-6, with 7 bases that match TRBD1. Trimming cost V 5 bases and J 6 bases; bases outside gene matches: 4. The germline CDR1 and CDR2 sequences are SEHNR and FQNEAQ (reference sequence). This CDR3 is 14 amino acids long. The CDR3 reads CASSTTGANSPLHF. The CDR3 bases are TGTGCCAGCAGCACCACAGGGGCTAATTCACCCCTCCACTTT.